This TCR beta chain stems from a study of blood T cells in healthy people across ages. Remarks on this clonotype: What it binds is unknown.

It was with a sample-barcoded 5' primer and a J-beta primer mix that a second PCR of roughly 6 to 12 cycles was run. TCRdb passed the 5' RACE reads through MiXCR, listing each CDR3 protein once. The sample holds 450,000 to 700,000 distinct CDR3 sequences, 25% to 30% seen once. Those donating, healthy Caucasian individuals from Russia, were aged roughly 6 to 95. This CDR3 contains 13 residues. Germline CDR1 LGHDT, CDR2 YNNKEL (reference sequence). Trimming cost V 2 bases and J 6 bases, with 10 bases left between them. General study results and limits: Long-lived donors exceeded aged donors in naive CD4+ cells and diversity.

The J gene is TRBJ1-2, the V gene TRBV3-1, with D maybe TRBD1 (5 bases). The sequencing sample was made of blood. The origin of this receptor is a woman in her seventies in good health. This CDR3 reads CASSQRVGDGYTF. In DNA, the CDR3 is TGTGCCAGCAGCCAAAGGGTAGGGGATGGCTACACCTTC.